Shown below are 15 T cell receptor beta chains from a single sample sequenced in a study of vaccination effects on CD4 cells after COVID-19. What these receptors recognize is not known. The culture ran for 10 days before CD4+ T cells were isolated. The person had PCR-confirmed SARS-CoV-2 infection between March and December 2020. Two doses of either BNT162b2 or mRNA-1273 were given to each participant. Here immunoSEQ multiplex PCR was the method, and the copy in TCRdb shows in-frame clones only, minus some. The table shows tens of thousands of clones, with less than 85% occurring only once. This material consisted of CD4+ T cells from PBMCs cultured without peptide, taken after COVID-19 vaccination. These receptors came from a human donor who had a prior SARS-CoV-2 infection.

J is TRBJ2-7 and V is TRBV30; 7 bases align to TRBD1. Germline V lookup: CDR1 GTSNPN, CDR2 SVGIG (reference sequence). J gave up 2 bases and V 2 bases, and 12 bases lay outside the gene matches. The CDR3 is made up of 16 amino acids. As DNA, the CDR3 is TGTGCCTGGAGTACAAAGAGACGTCAGGGGGCCTACGAGCAGTACTTC. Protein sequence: CAWSTKRRQGAYEQYF.

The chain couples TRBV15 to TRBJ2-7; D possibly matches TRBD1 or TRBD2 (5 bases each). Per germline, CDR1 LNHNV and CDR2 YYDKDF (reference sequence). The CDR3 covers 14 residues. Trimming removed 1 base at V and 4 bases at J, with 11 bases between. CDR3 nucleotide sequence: TGTGCCACCAGCAGAGCTTGGGGGAAGTACGAGCAGTACTTC. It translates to CATSRAWGKYEQYF.

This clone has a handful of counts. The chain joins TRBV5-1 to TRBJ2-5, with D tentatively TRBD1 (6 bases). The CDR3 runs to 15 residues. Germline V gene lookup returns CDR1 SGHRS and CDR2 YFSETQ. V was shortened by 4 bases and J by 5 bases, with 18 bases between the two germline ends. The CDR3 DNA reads TGCGCCAGCAGCGACCCACAGGGATCGGGGGAGACCCAGTACTTC. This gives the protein CASSDPQGSGETQYF. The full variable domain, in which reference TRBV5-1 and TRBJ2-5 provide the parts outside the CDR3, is KAGVTQTPRYLIKTRGQQVTLSCSPISGHRSVSWYQQTPGQGLQFLFEYFSETQRNKGNFPGRFSGRQFSNSRSEMNVSTLELGDSALYLCASSDPQGSGETQYFGPGTRLLVL.

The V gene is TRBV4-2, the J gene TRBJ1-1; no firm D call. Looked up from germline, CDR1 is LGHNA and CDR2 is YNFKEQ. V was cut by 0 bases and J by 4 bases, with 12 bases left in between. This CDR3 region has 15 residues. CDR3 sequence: CASSQEVRHTTEAFF. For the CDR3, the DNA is TGTGCCAGCAGCCAAGAGGTCCGACATACCACTGAAGCTTTCTTT.

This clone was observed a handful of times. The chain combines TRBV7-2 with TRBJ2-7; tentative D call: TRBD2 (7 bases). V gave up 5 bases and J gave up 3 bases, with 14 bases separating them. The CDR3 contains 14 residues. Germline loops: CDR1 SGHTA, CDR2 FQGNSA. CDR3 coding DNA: TGTGCCAGCAGCAATAATAGGGGGGGCTACGAGCAGTACTTC. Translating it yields CASSNNRGGYEQYF. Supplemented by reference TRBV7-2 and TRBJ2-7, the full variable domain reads GAGVSQSPSNKVTEKGKDVELRCDPISGHTALYWYRQSLGQGLEFLIYFQGNSAPDKSGLPSDRFSAERTGGSVSTLTIQRTQQEDSAVYLCASSNNRGGYEQYFGPGTRLTVT.

The CDR3 DNA follows: TGCGCCAGCAGCTTGTGGGGGAGAGGTGAAAAACTGTTTTTT. It codes for CASSLWGRGEKLFF. The chain couples TRBV5-1 to TRBJ1-4, with D perhaps TRBD1 (5 bases). The CDR3 consists of 14 residues. With 1 base removed from V and 7 bases from J, the gap between germline ends came to 11 bases. CDR1 and CDR2 from the germline V gene are SGHRS and YFSETQ.

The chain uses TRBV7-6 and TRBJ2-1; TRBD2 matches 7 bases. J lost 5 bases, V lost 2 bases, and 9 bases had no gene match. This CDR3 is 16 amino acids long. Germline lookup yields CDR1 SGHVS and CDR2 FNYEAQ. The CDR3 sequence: CASSLLWRGRNNEQFF. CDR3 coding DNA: TGTGCCAGCAGCTTACTATGGCGGGGGAGAAACAATGAGCAGTTCTTC.

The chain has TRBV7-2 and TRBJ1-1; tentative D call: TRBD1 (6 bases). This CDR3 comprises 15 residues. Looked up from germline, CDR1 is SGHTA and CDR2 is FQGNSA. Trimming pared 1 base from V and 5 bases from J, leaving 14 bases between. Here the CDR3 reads CASSLVGGGETEAFF. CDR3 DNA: TGTGCCAGCAGCTTAGTGGGAGGGGGAGAAACTGAAGCTTTCTTT.

The CDR3 coding sequence is TGCGCCAGCAGCCGGACACCGGGACTAGCAACGGATACGCAGTATTTT. Amino acid sequence: CASSRTPGLATDTQYF. V usage is TRBV4-1 and J usage is TRBJ2-3, with TRBD2 matching over 9 bases. Per the germline V gene, CDR1 is MGHRA and CDR2 is YSYEKL. This CDR3 comprises 16 residues. Losses at the gene ends were 4 bases for V and 6 bases for J; bases not matched to a gene: 11.

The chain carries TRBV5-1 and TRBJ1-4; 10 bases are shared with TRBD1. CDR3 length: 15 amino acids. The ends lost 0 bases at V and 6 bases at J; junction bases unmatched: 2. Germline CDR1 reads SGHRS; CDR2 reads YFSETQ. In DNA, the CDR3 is TGCGCCAGCAGCTTGGCCGGGACAGGGGATGAAAAACTGTTTTTT. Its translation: CASSLAGTGDEKLFF.

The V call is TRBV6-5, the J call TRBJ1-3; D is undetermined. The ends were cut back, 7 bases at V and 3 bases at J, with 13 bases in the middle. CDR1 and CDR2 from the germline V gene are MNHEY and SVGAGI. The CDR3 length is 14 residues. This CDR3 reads CASIPRYDGNTIYF. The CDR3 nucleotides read TGTGCCAGCATTCCGCGGTATGATGGAAACACCATATATTTT.

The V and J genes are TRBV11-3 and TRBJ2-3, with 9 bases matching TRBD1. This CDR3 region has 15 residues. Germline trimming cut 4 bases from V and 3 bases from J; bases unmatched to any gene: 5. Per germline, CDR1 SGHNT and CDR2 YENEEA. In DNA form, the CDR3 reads TGTGCCAGCAGCTCCACAGGGGGCGAAACAGATACGCAGTATTTT. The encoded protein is CASSSTGGETDTQYF.

The CDR3 DNA sequence: TGTGCCACGCAGACCCTCAAACAGGGACGCACCGGGGAGCTGTTTTTT. Its protein product is CATQTLKQGRTGELFF. This chain uses TRBV24-1 with TRBJ2-2; possibly TRBD1 for D (6 bases). The CDR3 spans 16 residues. CDR1 and CDR2 from the germline V gene are KGHDR and SFDVKD. The V end lost 10 bases, the J end lost 4 bases, and 21 bases lay between the germline ends.

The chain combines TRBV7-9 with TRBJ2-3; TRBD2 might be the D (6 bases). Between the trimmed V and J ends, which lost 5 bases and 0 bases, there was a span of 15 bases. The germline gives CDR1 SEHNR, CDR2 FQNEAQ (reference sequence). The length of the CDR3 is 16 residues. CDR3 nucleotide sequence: TGTGCCAGCAGCCTCTGGGGACGGGGGAGCACAGATACGCAGTATTTT. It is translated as CASSLWGRGSTDTQYF.

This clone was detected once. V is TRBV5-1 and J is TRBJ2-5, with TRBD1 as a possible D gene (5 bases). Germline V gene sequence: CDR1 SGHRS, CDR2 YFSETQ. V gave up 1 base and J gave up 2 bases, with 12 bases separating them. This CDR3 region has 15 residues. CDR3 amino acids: CASSLTGAGQETQYF. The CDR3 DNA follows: TGCGCCAGCAGCTTGACTGGGGCCGGACAAGAGACCCAGTACTTC.